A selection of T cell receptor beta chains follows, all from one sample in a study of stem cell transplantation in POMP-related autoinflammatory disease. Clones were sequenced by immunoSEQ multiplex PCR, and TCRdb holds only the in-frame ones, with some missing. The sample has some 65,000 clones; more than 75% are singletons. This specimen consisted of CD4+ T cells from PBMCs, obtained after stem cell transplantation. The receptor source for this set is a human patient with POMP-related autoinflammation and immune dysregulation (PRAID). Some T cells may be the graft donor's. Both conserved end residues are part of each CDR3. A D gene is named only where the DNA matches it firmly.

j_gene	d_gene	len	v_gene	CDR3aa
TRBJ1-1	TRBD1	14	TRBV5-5	CASSLGQGGTEAFF
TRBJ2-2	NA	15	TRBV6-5	CASTLSLPNTGELFF
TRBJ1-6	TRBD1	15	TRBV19	CASRSGQGLNSPLHF
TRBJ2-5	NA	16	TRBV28	CASSDNDWKSQETQYF
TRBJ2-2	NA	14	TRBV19	CASSPRGRTGELFF
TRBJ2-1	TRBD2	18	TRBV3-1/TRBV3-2	CASSQDRRGRLAGTGEFF
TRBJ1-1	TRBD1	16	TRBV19	CASSIPRDRANTEAFF
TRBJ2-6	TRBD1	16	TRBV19	CATKDRGNTGANVLTF
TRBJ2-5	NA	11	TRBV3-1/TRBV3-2	CASSQGETQYF
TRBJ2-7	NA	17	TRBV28	CASTSGAFRDGSYEQYF
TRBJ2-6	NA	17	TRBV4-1	CASSQDLGSSGANVLTF
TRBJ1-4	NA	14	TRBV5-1	CASSLDQAGEKLFF
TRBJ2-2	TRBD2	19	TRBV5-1	CASSLRGLAGDLYTGELFF
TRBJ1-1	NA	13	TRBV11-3	CASSQEGWTEAFF
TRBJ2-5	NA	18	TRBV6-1	CASSESLPLASRIETQYF
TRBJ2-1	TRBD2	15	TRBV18	CASSQTSGGGAEQFF
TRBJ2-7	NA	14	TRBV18	CASSPSGLPYEQYF
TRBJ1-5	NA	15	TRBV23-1	CASSQSPMGHQPQHF
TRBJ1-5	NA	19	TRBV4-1	CASSQVERRGLFRNQPQHF
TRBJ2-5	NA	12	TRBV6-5	CASSSGTKTQYF
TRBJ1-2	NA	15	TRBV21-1	CASSKSRGGAFGYTF
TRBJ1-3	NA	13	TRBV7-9	CASSPGFGNTIYF
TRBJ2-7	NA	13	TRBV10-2	CAIRRSGSYEQYF
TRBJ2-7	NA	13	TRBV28	CASRTTEYYEQYF
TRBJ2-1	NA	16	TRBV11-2	CASSTFQGQAYNEQFF
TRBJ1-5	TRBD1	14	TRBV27	CASSRGTGGQPQHF
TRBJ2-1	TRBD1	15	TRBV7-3	CASSPDREVVNEQFF
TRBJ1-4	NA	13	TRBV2	CASGGTTNEKLFF
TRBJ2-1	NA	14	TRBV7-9	CASSYPTTGDEQFF
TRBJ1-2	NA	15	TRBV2	CASSDRTEFYYGYTF
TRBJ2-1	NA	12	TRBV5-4	CASLGSYNEQFF
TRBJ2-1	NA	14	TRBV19	CASNNRPGYNEQFF
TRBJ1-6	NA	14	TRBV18	CASSPADVVSPLHF
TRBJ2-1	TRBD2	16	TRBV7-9	CASSPDGGSSYNEQFF
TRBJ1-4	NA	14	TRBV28	CASSLTGFDEKLFF
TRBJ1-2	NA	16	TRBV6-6	CASVPGRGPRAYGYTF
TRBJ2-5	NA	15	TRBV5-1	CASSLAGSRQETQYF
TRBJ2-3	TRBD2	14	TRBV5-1	CASSLELAGATQYF
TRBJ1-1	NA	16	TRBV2	CASSETLTADDTEAFF
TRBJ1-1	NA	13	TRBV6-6	CASSQARPAEAFF